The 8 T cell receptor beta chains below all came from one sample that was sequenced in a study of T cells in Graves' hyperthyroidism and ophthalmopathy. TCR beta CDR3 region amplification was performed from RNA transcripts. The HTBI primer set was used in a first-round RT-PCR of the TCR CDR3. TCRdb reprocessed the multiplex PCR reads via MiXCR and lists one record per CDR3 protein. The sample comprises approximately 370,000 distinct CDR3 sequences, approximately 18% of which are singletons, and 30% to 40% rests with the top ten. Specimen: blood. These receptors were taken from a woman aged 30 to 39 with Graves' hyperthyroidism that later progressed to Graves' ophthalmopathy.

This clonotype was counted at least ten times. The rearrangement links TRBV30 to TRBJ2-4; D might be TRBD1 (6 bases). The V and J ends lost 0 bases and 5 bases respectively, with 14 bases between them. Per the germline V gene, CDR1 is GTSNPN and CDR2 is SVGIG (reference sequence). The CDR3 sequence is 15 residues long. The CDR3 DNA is TGTGCCTGGAGTGTACGTGACTGGGGGCAAAACATTCAGTACTTC. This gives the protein CAWSVRDWGQNIQYF. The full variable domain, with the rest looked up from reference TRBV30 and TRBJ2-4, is SQTIHQWPATLVQPVGSPLSLECTVEGTSNPNLYWYRQAAGRGLQLLFYSVGIGQISSEVPQNLSASRPQDRQFILSSKKLLLSDSGFYLCAWSVRDWGQNIQYFGAGTRLSVL.

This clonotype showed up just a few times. In DNA form, the CDR3 reads TGTGCCAGCGCCAAGAGCGGGAGAGGCGACGAGCAGTACTTC. It encodes CASAKSGRGDEQYF. The rearrangement uses TRBV7-9 and TRBJ2-7; TRBD2 aligns across 8 bases. After removal of 8 bases from V and 5 bases from J, the junction contained 11 bases not matched to a gene. CDR3 length equals 14 residues. The germline V gene has CDR1 SEHNR and CDR2 FQNEAQ (reference sequence).

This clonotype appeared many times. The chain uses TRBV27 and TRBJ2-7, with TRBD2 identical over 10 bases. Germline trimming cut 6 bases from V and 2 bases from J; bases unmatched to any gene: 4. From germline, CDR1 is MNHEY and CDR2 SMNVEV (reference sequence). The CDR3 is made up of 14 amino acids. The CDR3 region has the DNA TGTGCCAGCAGAGCAGCGGGAGGGCCCTACGAGCAGTACTTC. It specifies CASRAAGGPYEQYF.

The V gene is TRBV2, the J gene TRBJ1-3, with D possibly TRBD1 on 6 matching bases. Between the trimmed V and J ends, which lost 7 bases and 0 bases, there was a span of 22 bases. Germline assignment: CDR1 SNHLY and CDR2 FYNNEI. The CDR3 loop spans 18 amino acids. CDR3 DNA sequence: TGTGCCAGCACTCTAGGCCTTGGCGGACAGATCTCTGGAAACACCATATATTTT. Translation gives CASTLGLGGQISGNTIYF.

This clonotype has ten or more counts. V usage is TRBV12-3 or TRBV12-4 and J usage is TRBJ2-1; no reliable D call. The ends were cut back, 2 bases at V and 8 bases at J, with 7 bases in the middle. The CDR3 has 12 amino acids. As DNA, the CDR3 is TGTGCCAGCAGTTTATTTGGGGATGAGCAGTTCTTC. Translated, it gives CASSLFGDEQFF.

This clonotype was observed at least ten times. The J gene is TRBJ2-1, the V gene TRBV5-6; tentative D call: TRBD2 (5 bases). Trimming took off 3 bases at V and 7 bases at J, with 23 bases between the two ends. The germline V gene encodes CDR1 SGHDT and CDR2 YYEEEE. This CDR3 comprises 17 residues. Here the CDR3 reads CASSSLSSSYPGNEQFF. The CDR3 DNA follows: TGTGCCAGCAGCTCACTATCTAGCTCCTATCCGGGAAATGAGCAGTTCTTC.

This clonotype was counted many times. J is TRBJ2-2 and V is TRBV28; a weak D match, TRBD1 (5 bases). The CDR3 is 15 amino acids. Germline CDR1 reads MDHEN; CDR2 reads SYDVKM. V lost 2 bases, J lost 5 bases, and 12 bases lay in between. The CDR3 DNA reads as TGTGCCAGCAGTTTACAGGGAAGTATGACCGGGGAGCTGTTTTTT. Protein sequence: CASSLQGSMTGELFF.

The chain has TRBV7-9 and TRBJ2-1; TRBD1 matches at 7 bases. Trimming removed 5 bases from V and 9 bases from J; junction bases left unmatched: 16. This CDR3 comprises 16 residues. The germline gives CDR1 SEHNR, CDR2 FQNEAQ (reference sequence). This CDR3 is CASSPYVGQDFGEQFF. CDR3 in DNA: TGTGCCAGCAGCCCCTATGTCGGACAGGACTTTGGTGAGCAGTTCTTC. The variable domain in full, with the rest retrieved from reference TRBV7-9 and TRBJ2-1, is DTGVSQNPRHKITKRGQNVTFRCDPISEHNRLYWYRQTLGQGPEFLTYFQNEAQLEKSRLLSDRFSAERPKGSFSTLEIQRTEQGDSAMYLCASSPYVGQDFGEQFFGPGTRLTVL.